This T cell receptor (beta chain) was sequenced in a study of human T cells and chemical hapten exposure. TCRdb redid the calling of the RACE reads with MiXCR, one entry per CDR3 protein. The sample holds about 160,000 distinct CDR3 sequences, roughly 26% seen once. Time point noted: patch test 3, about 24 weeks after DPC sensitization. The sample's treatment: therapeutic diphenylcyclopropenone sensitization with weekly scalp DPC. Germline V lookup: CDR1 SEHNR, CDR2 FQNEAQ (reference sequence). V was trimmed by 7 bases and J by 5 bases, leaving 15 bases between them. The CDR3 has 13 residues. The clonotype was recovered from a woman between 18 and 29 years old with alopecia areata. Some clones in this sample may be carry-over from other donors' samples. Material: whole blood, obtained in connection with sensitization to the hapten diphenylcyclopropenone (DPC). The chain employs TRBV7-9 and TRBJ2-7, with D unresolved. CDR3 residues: CASTLEGIHEQYF. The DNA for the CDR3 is TGTGCCAGCACCTTGGAAGGAATCCACGAGCAGTACTTC.